A selection of T cell receptor beta chains follows, all from one sample in a study of blood T cell repertoires in COVID-19. Here immunoSEQ multiplex PCR was the method, and the copy in TCRdb shows in-frame clones only, minus some. The sample includes 300,000 to 400,000 clones, about 90% of them seen just once. The specimen was PBMCs or T cells enriched from blood (not recorded which). The source is a woman in her twenties or thirties who had recovered from COVID-19. The CDR3 runs from the conserved cysteine through the conserved F or W. Each record gives: D gene, V gene, J gene, clone size, CDR3 DNA, CDR3 protein. A D gene is named only where the DNA matches it firmly. The size of a clone is reported for some rows only, either as once, few or many, or as a class for expanded clones.

D: .
V: TRBV7-6
J: TRBJ2-1
size: .
DNA: TGTGCCAGCAGCTTACAGGGCAGACCCCTTTACAATGAGCAGTTCTTC
CDR3: CASSLQGRPLYNEQFF

D: .
V: TRBV14
J: TRBJ2-5
size: .
DNA: TGTGCCAGCAGCTCAGGGTGGACCCAGTACTTC
CDR3: CASSSGWTQYF

D: .
V: TRBV11-2
J: TRBJ2-2
size: many
DNA: TGTGCCAGCACATTCAGGGGAACCGGGGAGCTGTTTTTT
CDR3: CASTFRGTGELFF

D: TRBD1
V: TRBV10-2
J: TRBJ1-2
size: .
DNA: TGCGCCACCCGACAGGGGCAGGGGGGCTACACCTTC
CDR3: CATRQGQGGYTF

D: TRBD1
V: TRBV9
J: TRBJ1-2
size: .
DNA: TGTGCCAGCAGCGTAGGCCACAGGGGGCAGCATGGCTACACCTTC
CDR3: CASSVGHRGQHGYTF

D: .
V: TRBV2
J: TRBJ1-4
size: .
DNA: TGTGCCAGCAGGGGGCCGGGGGGTACAGGTGAAAAACTGTTTTTT
CDR3: CASRGPGGTGEKLFF

D: .
V: TRBV29-1
J: TRBJ1-1
size: .
DNA: TGCAGCGTCGACGCTACTCACAGGAACACTGAAGCTTTCTTT
CDR3: CSVDATHRNTEAFF

D: .
V: TRBV5-1
J: TRBJ2-3
size: once
DNA: TGCGCCAGCAGCTTGGACAGGGATTTAGATACGCAGTATTTT
CDR3: CASSLDRDLDTQYF

D: TRBD1
V: TRBV6-1
J: TRBJ1-2
size: .
DNA: TGTGCCAGCAGTGAAGGACAGGGAAGGGACTATGGCTACACCTTC
CDR3: CASSEGQGRDYGYTF

D: TRBD1
V: TRBV5-1
J: TRBJ1-1
size: .
DNA: TGCGCCAGCAGCTGGGACCGACAGGGGTGGACTGAAGCTTTCTTT
CDR3: CASSWDRQGWTEAFF

D: TRBD1
V: TRBV3-1/TRBV3-2
J: TRBJ2-7
size: .
DNA: TGTGCCAGCAGCCAAGGTTTCGGACAGGGTTTATACGAGCAGTACTTC
CDR3: CASSQGFGQGLYEQYF

D: .
V: TRBV12-3/TRBV12-4
J: TRBJ1-2
size: .
DNA: TGTGCCACCAAAACGGCACAGGCGATAGGCTACACCTTC
CDR3: CATKTAQAIGYTF

D: .
V: TRBV6-1
J: TRBJ1-6
size: .
DNA: TGTGCCAGCAGTGAATACGATGGCAGAACTAATTCACCCCTCCACTTT
CDR3: CASSEYDGRTNSPLHF

D: TRBD1
V: TRBV24-1
J: TRBJ2-7
size: .
DNA: TGTGCCACCAGTGAAGGTTACAGGGGGCGATACGAGCAGTACTTC
CDR3: CATSEGYRGRYEQYF

D: TRBD2
V: TRBV11-3
J: TRBJ2-3
size: .
DNA: TGTGCCAGTCCCGGACTAGCGGGGGCCTGCACAGATACGCAGTATTTT
CDR3: CASPGLAGACTDTQYF

D: .
V: TRBV11-2
J: TRBJ1-2
size: .
DNA: TGTGCCAGCAGCTCCCTGGACAGCCGCCTTGGCTATGGCTACACCTTC
CDR3: CASSSLDSRLGYGYTF

D: .
V: TRBV28
J: TRBJ2-7
size: few
DNA: TGTGCCAGCAGTTTATCGCCGGGTCTCGGGGCAGGGGGGTACGAGCAGTACTTC
CDR3: CASSLSPGLGAGGYEQYF

D: TRBD1
V: TRBV27
J: TRBJ1-1
size: .
DNA: TGTGCCAGCAGTTCAGGGACAGCGAACACTGAAGCTTTCTTT
CDR3: CASSSGTANTEAFF

D: .
V: TRBV7-6
J: TRBJ1-5
size: few
DNA: TGTGCCAGCATTTTATCAGGGGACCCTAACGCCTATAGCAATCAGCCCCAGCATTTT
CDR3: CASILSGDPNAYSNQPQHF

D: TRBD1
V: TRBV15
J: TRBJ2-1
size: once
DNA: TGTGCCACCAGCAGCGACAGGGGGTCCTACAATGAGCAGTTCTTC
CDR3: CATSSDRGSYNEQFF